This TCR beta chain was observed in a study of OX40 agonist ivuxolimab in advanced cancers. Looking at the study overall: Patients treated during dose escalation were battling hepatocellular carcinoma, melanoma, renal cell or head and neck cancer.

Points on this clone: Its antigen is unknown.

Study-wide findings and caveats: At doses 0.1 to 3.0 mg/kg, CD4+ and CD8+ clones expanded.

The CDR3 loop spans 18 amino acids. Trimming cost V 0 bases and J 3 bases; bases outside gene matches: 8. The germline CDR1 and CDR2 sequences are SGDLS and YYNGEE. TCRdb keeps only in-frame clones here, not all; method: immunoSEQ multiplex PCR. The sample has some 91,000 clones, about 87% seen once. The gene calls are TRBV9 and TRBJ2-1; 11 bases match TRBD2. The sequences come from CD4+ or CD8+ T cells sorted from blood, collected in a trial of the OX40 agonist ivuxolimab. The receptor was isolated from an adult with an advanced solid tumor such as melanoma, head and neck, liver or kidney cancer. CDR3 nucleotide sequence: TGTGCCAGCAGCGTAGCTCCTAGCGGGAGGACCTACTACAATGAGCAGTTCTTC. Translation gives CASSVAPSGRTYYNEQFF.